This paragraph covers one T cell receptor beta chain sequence. The record originates from a study of blood T cell repertoires in COVID-19. In the study overall: Material from acute and convalescent COVID-19 was sourced from the United States, Italy and Spain. PBMCs, B-cell-depleted T cells, or T cells provided the cDNA or gDNA that made up the material.

As handled by the study authors: Amplified reference gene primers provided the basis for estimating nucleated cell counts. Only in-frame clones appear in the TCRdb table, and some are missing; sequencing was by immunoSEQ multiplex PCR. The DNA gave D and trimming, while V, J and clone size come from that table. Altogether approximately 200,000 clones are present, approximately 90% being singletons, with the ten largest covering approximately 1.7%. This CDR3 is built from 14 residues. V lost 4 bases, J lost 5 bases, and 6 bases stayed unmatched. Per the germline V gene, CDR1 is MDHEN and CDR2 is SYDVKM.

The chain has TRBV28 and TRBJ1-2; 8 nucleotides align to TRBD1. The specimen was peripheral blood. The source is a man aged 65-85 years with acute or convalescent COVID-19. In DNA, the CDR3 is TGTGCCAGCAGTTCCGCAGACAGGGGATATGGCTACACCTTC. It yields the protein CASSSADRGYGYTF.